The clone carrying this TCR beta chain has only a few counts. As processed by the authors: Estimation of nucleated cell counts was performed using reference gene primer amplification. TCRdb keeps only in-frame clones here, not all; method: immunoSEQ multiplex PCR. D and trimming come from the DNA, and the V and J calls and clone size come from that table. In the table there are about 160,000 clones, about 90% of which are singletons. The record originates from a study of blood T cell repertoires in COVID-19. On the study more broadly: Acute and convalescent COVID-19 specimens originated in the United States, Italy and Spain.

Per germline, CDR1 MNHEY and CDR2 SVGAGI. The CDR3 has 14 residues. V lost 10 bases to trimming and J lost 8 bases; unmatched junction nucleotides: 10. Participants were aged roughly 18 to 90 years from roughly 25 US areas. In Cohort 3, a recovered donor had either two negative PCRs, clearance, or symptom resolution. The chain uses TRBV6-5 and TRBJ2-1, with TRBD2 identical over 11 bases. The origin of this receptor is a woman in her fifties or sixties who had recovered from COVID-19. Sequencing was done on a sample of PBMCs or T cells enriched from blood (not recorded which). CDR3 DNA sequence: TGTGCCACCTTAACTAGCGGGAGAGGATATGAGCAGTTCTTC. It is translated as CATLTSGRGYEQFF.